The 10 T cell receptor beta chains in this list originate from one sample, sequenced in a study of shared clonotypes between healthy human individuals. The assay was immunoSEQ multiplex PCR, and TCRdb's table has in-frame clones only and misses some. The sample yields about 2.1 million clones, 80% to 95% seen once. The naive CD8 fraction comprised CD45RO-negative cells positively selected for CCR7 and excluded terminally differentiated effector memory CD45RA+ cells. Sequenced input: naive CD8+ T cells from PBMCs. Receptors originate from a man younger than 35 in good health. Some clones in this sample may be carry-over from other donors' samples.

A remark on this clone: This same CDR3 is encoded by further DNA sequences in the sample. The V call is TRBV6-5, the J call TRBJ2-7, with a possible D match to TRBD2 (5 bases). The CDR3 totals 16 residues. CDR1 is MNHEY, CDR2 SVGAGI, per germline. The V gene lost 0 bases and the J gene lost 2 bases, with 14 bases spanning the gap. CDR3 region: CASSYSAGLRTYEQYF. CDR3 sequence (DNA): TGTGCCAGCAGTTACTCGGCGGGCCTGAGGACCTACGAGCAGTACTTC.

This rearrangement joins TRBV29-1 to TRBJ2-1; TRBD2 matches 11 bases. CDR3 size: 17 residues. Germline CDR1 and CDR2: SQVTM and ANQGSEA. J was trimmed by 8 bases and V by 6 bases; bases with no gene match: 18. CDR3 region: CSVLGVLAGGSVDEQFF. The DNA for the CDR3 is TGCAGCGTCCTCGGGGTCTTAGCGGGAGGGTCCGTGGATGAGCAGTTCTTC.

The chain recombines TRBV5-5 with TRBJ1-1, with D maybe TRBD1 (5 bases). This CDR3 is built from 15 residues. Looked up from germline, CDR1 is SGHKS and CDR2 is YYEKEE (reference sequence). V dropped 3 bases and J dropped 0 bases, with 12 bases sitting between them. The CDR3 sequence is CASSSGPFMNTEAFF. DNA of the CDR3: TGTGCCAGCAGCTCAGGGCCTTTCATGAACACTGAAGCTTTCTTT.

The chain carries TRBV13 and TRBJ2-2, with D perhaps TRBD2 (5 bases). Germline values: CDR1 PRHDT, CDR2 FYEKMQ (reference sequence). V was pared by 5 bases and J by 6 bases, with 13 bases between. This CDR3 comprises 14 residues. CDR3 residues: CASSRELGAGELFF. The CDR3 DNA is TGTGCCAGCAGCAGAGAGCTCGGGGCCGGGGAGCTGTTTTTT.

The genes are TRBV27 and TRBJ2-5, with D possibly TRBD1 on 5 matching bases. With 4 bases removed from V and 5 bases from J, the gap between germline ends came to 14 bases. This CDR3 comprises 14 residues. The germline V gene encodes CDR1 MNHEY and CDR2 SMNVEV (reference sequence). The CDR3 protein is CASSSREKLETQYF. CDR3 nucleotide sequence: TGTGCCAGCAGTTCCAGGGAAAAGCTGGAGACCCAGTACTTC.

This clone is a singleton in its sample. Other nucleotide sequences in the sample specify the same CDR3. The CDR3 protein is CASSLTQGAYEQYF. CDR3 coding DNA: TGTGCCAGCAGCTTAACACAGGGGGCTTACGAGCAGTACTTC. This chain uses TRBV13 with TRBJ2-7; 9 nucleotides agree with TRBD1. The CDR3 is 14 amino acids. V gave up 2 bases and J gave up 4 bases; unmatched junction bases: 3. Looked up from germline, CDR1 is PRHDT and CDR2 is FYEKMQ (reference sequence).

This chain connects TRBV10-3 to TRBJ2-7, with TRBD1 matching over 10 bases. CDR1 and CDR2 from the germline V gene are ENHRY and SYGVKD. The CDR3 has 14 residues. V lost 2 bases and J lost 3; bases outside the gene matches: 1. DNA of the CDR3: TGTGCCATCAGTGAGGGACAGGGGGACTACGAGCAGTACTTC. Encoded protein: CAISEGQGDYEQYF.

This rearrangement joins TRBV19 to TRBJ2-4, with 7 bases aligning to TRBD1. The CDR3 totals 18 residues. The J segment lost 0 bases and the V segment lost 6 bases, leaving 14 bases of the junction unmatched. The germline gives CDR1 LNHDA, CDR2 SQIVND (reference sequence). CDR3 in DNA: TGTGCCAGTAGAGATACCCCGACAGGGCGGTTAGCCAAAAACATTCAGTACTTC. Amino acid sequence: CASRDTPTGRLAKNIQYF.

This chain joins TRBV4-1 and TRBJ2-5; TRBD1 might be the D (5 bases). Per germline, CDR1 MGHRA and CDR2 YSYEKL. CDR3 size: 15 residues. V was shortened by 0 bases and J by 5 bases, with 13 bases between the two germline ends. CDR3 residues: CASSQDFTGRETQYF. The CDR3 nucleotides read TGCGCCAGCAGCCAAGATTTTACAGGAAGGGAGACCCAGTACTTC.

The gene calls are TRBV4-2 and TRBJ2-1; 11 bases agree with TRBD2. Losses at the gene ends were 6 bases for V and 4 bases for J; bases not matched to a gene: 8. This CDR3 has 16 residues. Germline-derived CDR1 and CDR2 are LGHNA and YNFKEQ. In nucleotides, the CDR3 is TGTGCCAGCAGTCGCACCGGGACTAGCGGATACAATGAGCAGTTCTTC. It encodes CASSRTGTSGYNEQFF.